This is a list of T cell receptor beta chains from one sample in a study of blood T cell repertoires in COVID-19. The protocol was immunoSEQ multiplex PCR, while the TCRdb copy is restricted to in-frame clones and leaves out a portion. Of a few hundred thousand clones in the sample, around 90% were seen once. Material for sequencing was peripheral blood. The receptor set was obtained from a middle-aged woman who had recovered from COVID-19. CDR3s include the opening cysteine and the closing phenylalanine or tryptophan. D genes are given only for firm matches. The size of a clone is reported for some rows only, either as once, few or many, or as a class for expanded clones.

clone size: once
J gene: TRBJ2-5
D gene: NA
V gene: TRBV5-1
CDR3 protein: CASSLARGPEETQYF
CDR3 DNA: TGCGCCAGCAGCTTGGCCCGAGGTCCCGAAGAGACCCAGTACTTC

clone size: NA
J gene: TRBJ2-1
D gene: TRBD2
V gene: TRBV6-4
CDR3 protein: CASSDWAGGSPDEQFF
CDR3 DNA: TGTGCCAGCAGTGACTGGGCGGGAGGTAGCCCTGATGAGCAGTTCTTC

clone size: NA
J gene: TRBJ2-3
D gene: TRBD2
V gene: TRBV7-9
CDR3 protein: CASSSVIGSGGTEDTQYF
CDR3 DNA: TGTGCCAGCAGCTCAGTCATTGGAAGCGGGGGCACCGAAGATACGCAGTATTTT

clone size: few
J gene: TRBJ2-3
D gene: NA
V gene: TRBV18
CDR3 protein: CASSPSADTQYF
CDR3 DNA: TGTGCCAGCTCACCTTCGGCAGATACGCAGTATTTT

clone size: NA
J gene: TRBJ1-1
D gene: NA
V gene: TRBV7-9
CDR3 protein: CASSEGGVTEAFF
CDR3 DNA: TGTGCCAGCAGTGAAGGCGGGGTGACTGAAGCTTTCTTT

clone size: NA
J gene: TRBJ2-3
D gene: NA
V gene: TRBV4-2
CDR3 protein: CASSQDSSTDTQYF
CDR3 DNA: TGTGCCAGCAGCCAAGATTCTTCCACAGATACGCAGTATTTT

clone size: NA
J gene: TRBJ1-2
D gene: TRBD1
V gene: TRBV2
CDR3 protein: CASSAWQGAVGYTF
CDR3 DNA: TGTGCCAGCAGTGCTTGGCAGGGGGCAGTTGGCTACACCTTC

clone size: NA
J gene: TRBJ2-2
D gene: NA
V gene: TRBV6-5
CDR3 protein: CASKKQGPGELFF
CDR3 DNA: TGTGCCAGCAAGAAACAGGGTCCCGGGGAGCTGTTTTTT

clone size: NA
J gene: TRBJ1-1
D gene: TRBD1
V gene: TRBV14
CDR3 protein: CASSQRQGPYTEAFF
CDR3 DNA: TGTGCCAGCAGCCAAAGACAGGGCCCGTACACTGAAGCTTTCTTT

clone size: NA
J gene: TRBJ2-1
D gene: TRBD1
V gene: TRBV7-8
CDR3 protein: CASSLVGTGNNEQFF
CDR3 DNA: TGTGCCAGCAGCTTAGTTGGGACAGGGAATAATGAGCAGTTCTTC

clone size: NA
J gene: TRBJ2-2
D gene: NA
V gene: TRBV7-6
CDR3 protein: CASSTLYLGDANTGELFF
CDR3 DNA: TGTGCCAGCAGCACCTTGTACCTGGGAGATGCGAACACCGGGGAGCTGTTTTTT

clone size: NA
J gene: TRBJ2-7
D gene: NA
V gene: TRBV7-9
CDR3 protein: CASSPEDSDFLYF
CDR3 DNA: TGTGCCAGCAGCCCCGAGGACAGCGACTTCTTGTACTTC

clone size: NA
J gene: TRBJ1-3
D gene: TRBD1
V gene: TRBV27
CDR3 protein: CASSLSGRGLGNTIYF
CDR3 DNA: TGTGCCAGCAGTTTATCGGGCAGGGGGCTTGGAAACACCATATATTTT

clone size: NA
J gene: TRBJ1-1
D gene: NA
V gene: TRBV20-1
CDR3 protein: CSASLYRTVNTEAFF
CDR3 DNA: TGCAGTGCTAGTCTTTACCGGACAGTGAACACTGAAGCTTTCTTT

clone size: NA
J gene: TRBJ2-3
D gene: NA
V gene: TRBV5-6
CDR3 protein: CASSLAVSTDTQYF
CDR3 DNA: TGTGCCAGCAGCTTGGCTGTAAGCACAGATACGCAGTATTTT

clone size: NA
J gene: TRBJ2-7
D gene: TRBD2
V gene: TRBV5-4
CDR3 protein: CASTPGPAGGRDEQYF
CDR3 DNA: TGTGCCAGCACCCCAGGTCCAGCGGGAGGTCGGGACGAGCAGTACTTC

clone size: once
J gene: TRBJ2-1
D gene: TRBD2
V gene: TRBV28
CDR3 protein: CASSTWGAGPYNEQFF
CDR3 DNA: TGTGCCAGCAGCACCTGGGGAGCGGGGCCGTACAATGAGCAGTTCTTC

clone size: NA
J gene: TRBJ2-1
D gene: TRBD2
V gene: TRBV20-1
CDR3 protein: CSASSSSGGYNEQFF
CDR3 DNA: TGCAGTGCTAGTAGTTCTAGCGGGGGATACAATGAGCAGTTCTTC

clone size: NA
J gene: TRBJ1-5
D gene: TRBD1
V gene: TRBV11-3
CDR3 protein: CAIKGDRGVNREDQPQHF
CDR3 DNA: TGTGCCATAAAAGGGGACAGGGGCGTGAATCGTGAAGATCAGCCCCAGCATTTT

clone size: once
J gene: TRBJ2-1
D gene: NA
V gene: TRBV28
CDR3 protein: CASSFAGPYNEQFF
CDR3 DNA: TGTGCCAGCAGTTTTGCGGGACCCTACAATGAGCAGTTCTTC

clone size: NA
J gene: TRBJ2-1
D gene: NA
V gene: TRBV24-1
CDR3 protein: CATSDRRLPRNEQFF
CDR3 DNA: TGTGCCACCAGTGACCGAAGACTACCCCGGAATGAGCAGTTCTTC

clone size: NA
J gene: TRBJ2-1
D gene: TRBD1
V gene: TRBV12-5
CDR3 protein: CASGLDPGQGAYNEQFF
CDR3 DNA: TGTGCTAGTGGTTTGGACCCGGGACAGGGGGCTTACAATGAGCAGTTCTTC

clone size: NA
J gene: TRBJ2-3
D gene: NA
V gene: TRBV10-1
CDR3 protein: CASSGQRVPVTSTDTQYF
CDR3 DNA: TGCGCCAGCAGTGGTCAGCGGGTGCCTGTTACTAGCACAGATACGCAGTATTTT

clone size: NA
J gene: TRBJ2-7
D gene: TRBD1
V gene: TRBV10-3
CDR3 protein: CAISESAMWTGWDLRYYEQYF
CDR3 DNA: TGTGCCATCAGTGAGTCCGCTATGTGGACAGGCTGGGACCTCAGGTACTACGAGCAGTACTTC